Included here is one T cell receptor beta chain sequence, with context. Its antigen is undetermined. TCRdb's table, derived via immunoSEQ multiplex PCR, lists solely in-frame clones and lacks some. The table lists about 45,000 clones, roughly 80% of them singletons. This CDR3 is built from 15 residues. The ends lost 2 bases at V and 5 bases at J; junction bases unmatched: 8. From germline, CDR1 is SGHNT and CDR2 YYREEE (reference sequence). The data belong to a study of vaccination effects on CD4 cells after COVID-19. Study-level findings and limits: Late after vaccination, infection- and vaccine-induced clones showed marked clonal contraction.

Before sequencing, viral peptide pools were used by the ViraFEST assay to expand antigen-specific CD4+ T cells. Culturing for more than 9 days preceded CD4+ T cell isolation. The person acquired a PCR-confirmed SARS-CoV-2 infection between March and December 2020. The authors replaced half the medium with IL-2 medium on days 3 and 7. The receptor was isolated from a human donor who had a prior SARS-CoV-2 infection. The V and J genes are TRBV5-4 and TRBJ2-7; 9 nucleotides match TRBD1. Sequences were derived from CD4+ T cells from PBMCs cultured with a peptide pool, sampled before COVID-19 vaccination. The CDR3 is CASSLVGTGQNEQYF. CDR3 sequence (DNA): TGTGCCAGCAGCTTAGTTGGGACAGGGCAGAACGAGCAGTACTTC.